Listed below are T cell receptor beta chains from one sample, sequenced in a study of OX40 agonist ivuxolimab in advanced cancers. The repertoire was sequenced with immunoSEQ multiplex PCR; TCRdb's copy has only in-frame clones and lacks some. Among 55,000 to 65,000 clones, roughly nine tenths were seen once, and the ten largest hold around a sixth. Sequencing was performed on CD4+ or CD8+ T cells sorted from blood, taken in a trial of the OX40 agonist ivuxolimab. These receptors came from an adult with an advanced solid tumor such as melanoma, head and neck, liver or kidney cancer. Both conserved end residues are part of each CDR3. A D gene is named only where the DNA matches it firmly. The size of a clone is reported for some rows only, either as once, few or many, or as a class for expanded clones.

>TRBV5-6|TRBJ2-7|TRBD1|-
CASSSDRDPYEQYF
TGTGCCAGCAGCTCGGACAGGGATCCCTACGAGCAGTACTTC
>TRBV6-1|TRBJ2-7|-|-
CASSEGRDATYEQYF
TGTGCCAGCAGTGAAGGGAGGGATGCAACCTACGAGCAGTACTTC
>TRBV7-6|TRBJ2-1|-|-
CASSTGTSAPYNEQFF
TGTGCCAGCAGCACCGGGACTTCGGCTCCCTACAATGAGCAGTTCTTC
>TRBV27|TRBJ2-1|-|once
CASSLWGRNEQFF
TGTGCCAGCAGTTTATGGGGGCGTAATGAGCAGTTCTTC
>TRBV30|TRBJ2-3|-|-
CAWSPQGSDTQYF
TGTGCCTGGAGCCCGCAGGGTTCAGATACGCAGTATTTT
>TRBV6-6|TRBJ1-4|TRBD1|-
CASRLTGGVDEKLFF
TGTGCCAGCAGGCTCACAGGGGGGGTCGATGAAAAACTGTTTTTT
>TRBV4-2|TRBJ1-2|TRBD1|-
CASSQGTGGGDGYTF
TGTGCCAGCAGCCAAGGGACAGGGGGCGGGGATGGCTACACCTTC
>TRBV4-1|TRBJ2-7|-|-
CASSPIGLSYEQYF
TGCGCCAGCAGCCCCATAGGGCTTTCCTACGAGCAGTACTTC
>TRBV7-9|TRBJ2-1|-|-
CASSLDREQFF
TGTGCCAGCAGCTTAGACAGAGAGCAGTTCTTC
>TRBV5-1|TRBJ2-1|-|-
CASSLTRVYNEQFF
TGCGCCAGCAGCTTAACCAGGGTTTACAATGAGCAGTTCTTC
>TRBV6-1|TRBJ1-5|-|-
CASSEVTSYSNQPQHF
TGTGCCAGCAGTGAAGTTACCTCTTATAGCAATCAGCCCCAGCATTTT
>TRBV6-1|TRBJ2-6|-|few
CASSEWYSGANVLTF
TGTGCCAGCAGTGAATGGTACTCTGGGGCCAACGTCCTGACTTTC
>TRBV6-1|TRBJ2-5|-|-
CASSLQDLLQETQYF
TGTGCCAGCAGTTTACAGGATCTGCTCCAAGAGACCCAGTACTTC
>TRBV19|TRBJ2-4|-|-
CASSRGALLGNIQYF
TGTGCCAGTAGTAGGGGCGCGTTGTTGGGTAACATTCAGTACTTC
>TRBV7-8|TRBJ1-3|-|few
CASRLTGTGNTIYF
TGTGCCAGCAGACTAACAGGGACTGGAAACACCATATATTTT
>TRBV5-4|TRBJ2-3|TRBD2|-
CASSFSGGFTDTQYF
TGTGCCAGCAGCTTTTCGGGGGGGTTCACAGATACGCAGTATTTT
>TRBV28|TRBJ1-1|-|-
CASSGTATEAFF
TGTGCCAGCTCCGGGACGGCCACTGAAGCTTTCTTT
>TRBV4-1|TRBJ1-5|TRBD1|-
CASSQAGGEQPQHF
TGCGCCAGCAGCCAAGCAGGGGGCGAACAGCCCCAGCATTTT
>TRBV27|TRBJ2-1|-|once
CASSFGGSYNEQFF
TGTGCCAGCAGTTTTGGAGGCTCCTACAATGAGCAGTTCTTC